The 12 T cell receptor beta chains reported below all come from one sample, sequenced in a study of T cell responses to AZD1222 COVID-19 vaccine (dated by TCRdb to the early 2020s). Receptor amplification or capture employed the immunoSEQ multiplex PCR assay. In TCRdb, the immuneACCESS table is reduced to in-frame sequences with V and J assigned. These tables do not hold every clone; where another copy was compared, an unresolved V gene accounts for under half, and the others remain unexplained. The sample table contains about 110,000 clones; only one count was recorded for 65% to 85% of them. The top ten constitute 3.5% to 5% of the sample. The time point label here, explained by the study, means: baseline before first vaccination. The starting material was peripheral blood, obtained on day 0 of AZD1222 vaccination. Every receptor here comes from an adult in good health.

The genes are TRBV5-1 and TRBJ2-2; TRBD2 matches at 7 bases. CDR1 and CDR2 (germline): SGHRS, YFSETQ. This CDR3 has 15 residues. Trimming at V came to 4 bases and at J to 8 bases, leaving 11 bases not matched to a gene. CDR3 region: CASSRGTTSWGELFF. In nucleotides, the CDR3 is TGCGCCAGCAGCAGAGGGACTACCTCTTGGGGGGAGCTGTTTTTT. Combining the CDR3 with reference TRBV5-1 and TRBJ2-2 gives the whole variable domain KAGVTQTPRYLIKTRGQQVTLSCSPISGHRSVSWYQQTPGQGLQFLFEYFSETQRNKGNFPGRFSGRQFSNSRSEMNVSTLELGDSALYLCASSRGTTSWGELFFGEGSRLTVL.

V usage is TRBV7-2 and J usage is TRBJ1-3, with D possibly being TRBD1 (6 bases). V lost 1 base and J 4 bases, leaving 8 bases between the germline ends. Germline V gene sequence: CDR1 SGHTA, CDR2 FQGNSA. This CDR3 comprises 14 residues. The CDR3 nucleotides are TGTGCCAGCAGCTTAGGGAGGGGGGGAAACACCATATATTTT. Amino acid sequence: CASSLGRGGNTIYF.

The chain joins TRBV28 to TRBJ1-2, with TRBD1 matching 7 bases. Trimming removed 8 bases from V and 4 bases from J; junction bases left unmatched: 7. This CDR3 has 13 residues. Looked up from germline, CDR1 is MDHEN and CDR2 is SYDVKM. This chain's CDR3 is CASRQGGSYGYTF. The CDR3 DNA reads TGTGCCAGCCGTCAGGGGGGGAGCTATGGCTACACCTTC.

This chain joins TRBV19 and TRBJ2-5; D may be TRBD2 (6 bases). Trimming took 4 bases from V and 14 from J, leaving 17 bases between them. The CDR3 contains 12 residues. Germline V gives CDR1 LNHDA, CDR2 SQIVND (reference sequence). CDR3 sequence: CASSTRGGLIYF. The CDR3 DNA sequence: TGTGCCAGTAGTACGCGGGGCGGGCTTATATACTTC.

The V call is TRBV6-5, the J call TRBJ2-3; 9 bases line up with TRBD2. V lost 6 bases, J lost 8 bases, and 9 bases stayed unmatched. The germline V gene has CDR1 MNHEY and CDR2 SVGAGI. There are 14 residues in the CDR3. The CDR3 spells CASRRGGGAGTQYF. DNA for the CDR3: TGTGCCAGCAGAAGGGGCGGGGGGGCCGGTACGCAGTATTTT.

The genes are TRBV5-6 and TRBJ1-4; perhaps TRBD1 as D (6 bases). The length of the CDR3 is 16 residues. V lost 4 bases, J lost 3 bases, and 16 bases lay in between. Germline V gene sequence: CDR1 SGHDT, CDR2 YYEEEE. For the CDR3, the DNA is TGTGCCAGCAGCCGCCCTCTGGGGGCGGCTAATGAAAAACTGTTTTTT. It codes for CASSRPLGAANEKLFF.

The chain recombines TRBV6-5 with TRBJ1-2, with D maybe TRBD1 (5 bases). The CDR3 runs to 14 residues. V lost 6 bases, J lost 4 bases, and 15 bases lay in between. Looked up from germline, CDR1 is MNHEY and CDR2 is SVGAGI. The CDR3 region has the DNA TGTGCCAGCAGACCCGACCGGGGGGGCTATGGCTACACCTTC. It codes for CASRPDRGGYGYTF.

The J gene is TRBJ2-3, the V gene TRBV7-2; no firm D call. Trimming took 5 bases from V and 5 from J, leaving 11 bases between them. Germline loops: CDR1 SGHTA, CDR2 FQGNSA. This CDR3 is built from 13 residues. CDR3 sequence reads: CASSMGDVDTQYF. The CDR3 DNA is TGTGCCAGCAGCATGGGCGACGTAGATACGCAGTATTTT. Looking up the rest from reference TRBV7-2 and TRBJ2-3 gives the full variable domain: GAGVSQSPSNKVTEKGKDVELRCDPISGHTALYWYRQSLGQGLEFLIYFQGNSAPDKSGLPSDRFSAERTGGSVSTLTIQRTQQEDSAVYLCASSMGDVDTQYFGPGTRLTVL.

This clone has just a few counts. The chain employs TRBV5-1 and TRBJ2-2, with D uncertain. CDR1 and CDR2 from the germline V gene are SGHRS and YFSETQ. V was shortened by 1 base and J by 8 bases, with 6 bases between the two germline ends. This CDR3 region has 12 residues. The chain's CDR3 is CASSLWGGELFF. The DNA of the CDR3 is TGCGCCAGCAGCTTGTGGGGTGGGGAGCTGTTTTTT.

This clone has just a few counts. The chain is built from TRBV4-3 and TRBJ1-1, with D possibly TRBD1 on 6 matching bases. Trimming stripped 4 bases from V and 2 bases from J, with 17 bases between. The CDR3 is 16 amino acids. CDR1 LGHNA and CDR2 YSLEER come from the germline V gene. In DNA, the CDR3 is TGCGCCAGCAGCCGTGGTCCGGACAGACAAAACACTGAAGCTTTCTTT. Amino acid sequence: CASSRGPDRQNTEAFF.

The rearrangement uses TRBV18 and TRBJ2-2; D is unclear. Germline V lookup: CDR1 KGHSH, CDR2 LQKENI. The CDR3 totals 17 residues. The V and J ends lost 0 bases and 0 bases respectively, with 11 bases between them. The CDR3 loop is CASSPPVQGPNTGELFF. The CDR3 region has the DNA TGTGCCAGCTCACCACCGGTTCAAGGTCCGAACACCGGGGAGCTGTTTTTT.

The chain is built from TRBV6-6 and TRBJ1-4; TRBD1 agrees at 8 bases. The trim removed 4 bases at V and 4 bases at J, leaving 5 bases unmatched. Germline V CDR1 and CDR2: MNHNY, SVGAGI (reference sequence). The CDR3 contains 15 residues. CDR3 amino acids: CASSSETGGNEKLFF. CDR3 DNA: TGTGCCAGCAGTTCAGAAACAGGGGGTAATGAAAAACTGTTTTTT.